Reported below is one T cell receptor (beta chain). Its antigen remains undetermined. It has no much larger one-base neighbor in the sample; base qualities were not kept. The data originate from a study of blood T cell repertoires in COVID-19 (dated by TCRdb to 2019 to 2021). Describing the broader study: The collaborator samples originated in the United States, Italy and Spain and spanned the acute and convalescent phases of COVID-19. The prospective study material was composed of cDNA or gDNA derived from T cells, B-cell-depleted T cells, or PBMCs. Subjects who had been exposed to COVID-19, were actively infected with it, or had recovered from it provided the deeply sampled blood TCRbeta repertoires that made up the dataset. The repertoires were released in a freely available public database intended as a resource for research on the immune response to SARS-CoV-2. The samples were drawn from two sources: the first 160 participants of the ongoing ImmuneRACE study, and 1,000 to 1,500 subjects contributed by 6 global collaborators. A de-identified subject ID, COVID-19 status, age in years and sex were almost always included in the sample metadata. HLA class I and class II types, where available, came from metadata supplied by the sample provider rather than from assay-based typing.

TCRbeta CDR3 regions were amplified from genomic DNA using the immunoSEQ Assay, a bias-controlled multiplex PCR. In the original analysis: The number of nucleated cells in each sample was estimated by amplification of reference gene primers within the assay. To quantify the absolute abundance of each unique TCRbeta CDR3 rearrangement, sequence reads were collapsed and filtered. For each sample, productive Simpson clonality was calculated as the square root of Simpson's diversity index across productive rearrangements. TCRdb carries this immuneACCESS record with in-frame sequences only. Its versions omit some clonotypes, under half of them owing to an unresolved V gene in the studies checked, with the rest unexplained. V and J calls and clone size come straight from that table; D and trimming were deduced from the DNA. For this sample the table gives under 200,000 clones, of which roughly 82% were detected only once. The ten largest clones add up to about 5% of the sample.

The CDR3 has 15 amino acids, counting the end cysteine and phenylalanine. Only the CDR3 region is kept as DNA, spanning 45 bases read in frame from base 1. V is clipped by 0 bases and J by 6 bases, and the sequence between their germline boundaries is 12 bases long. As encoded in the germline V gene, CDR1 is KGHSH while CDR2 is LQKENI. Overall study results and their limits: The quantity of clinical and demographic metadata differed by source and by participant and was supplied without curation.

In the prospective study, participants were about 18 to 100 years old, resided in 24 geographic areas of the United States, and were enrolled through a virtual design. To assign participants to cohorts, the prospective study relied on clinical history that participants themselves reported in a screening survey and a study questionnaire. Each participant in the prospective study had whole blood, serum and a nasopharyngeal or oropharyngeal swab collected by mobile phlebotomists. Over an approximately 2-month period, participants in the prospective study had the option of providing additional blood draws and questionnaires. Before DNA extraction, prospective study blood samples were shipped either frozen or at room temperature.

The clonotype was recovered from a woman in her sixties or seventies with acute COVID-19. The chain employs TRBV18 and TRBJ1-5; the D segment cannot be called with confidence. The sample taken for sequencing was PBMCs or T cells enriched from blood (not recorded which). The CDR3 loop reads CASSPPTVTGQPQHF. The nucleotides are TGTGCCAGCTCACCACCTACCGTTACCGGTCAGCCCCAGCATTTT.